One T cell receptor (beta chain) is described in this entry. Authors' processing steps: Nucleated cell number was recorded as an estimate derived from reference gene primer amplification. The method was immunoSEQ multiplex PCR; TCRdb's version includes in-frame clones alone and lacks a portion of them. V and J calls and clone size are as listed in that table; D and trimming were resolved from the DNA. The repertoire includes 150,000 or so clones, roughly 93% of them detected once, and roughly 2% sits in the top ten. The record originates from a study of blood T cell repertoires in COVID-19. The TCR sequence derives from a woman in her sixties with COVID-19, enrolled during active disease. Sequencing was done on a sample of peripheral blood.

CDR3 amino acids: CATSRDLRRLNEQFF. In DNA, the CDR3 is TGTGCCACCAGCAGAGATCTTCGGAGACTCAATGAGCAGTTCTTC. This chain joins TRBV15 and TRBJ2-1; no clear D gene. This CDR3 is 15 amino acids long. Germline V gene lookup returns CDR1 LNHNV and CDR2 YYDKDF (reference sequence). Deletions cut 0 bases from V and 6 bases from J, with 12 bases between. The variable domain in full, completed from reference TRBV15 and TRBJ2-1, reads DAMVIQNPRYQVTQFGKPVTLSCSQTLNHNVMYWYQQKSSQAPKLLFHYYDKDFNNEADTPDNFQSRRPNTSFCFLDIRSPGLGDTAMYLCATSRDLRRLNEQFFGPGTRLTVL.